This T cell receptor (beta chain) was recorded in a study of cytomegalovirus exposure and HLA in healthy donors. Study details: The 650 to 850 first-cohort repertoires and the roughly 130 validation repertoires shared the same platform, a later analysis reported. Study results and limitations: Associated with cytomegalovirus, according to the listing, were some 180 TCR beta chains. Rare TCR sequences predominated, though certain public TCRs were found in many donors.

Assay used: immunoSEQ multiplex PCR; TCRdb lists only in-frame clones, some missing. The sample has more than 95,000 clones; around 96% are singletons. With V trimmed by 4 bases and J by 0 bases, 3 bases remained unmatched. The CDR3 is made up of 16 amino acids. Germline-derived CDR1 and CDR2 are SGHTA and FQGNSA. Regarding this clone: Its antigen is still unknown.

The sequenced sample consisted of PBMCs. This sequence was found in a man aged 18 to 29 in good health and CMV-seronegative. This chain links TRBV7-2 with TRBJ2-3, with 11 positions matching TRBD2. CDR3: CASSSRLAGSTDTQYF. CDR3 DNA: TGTGCCAGCAGCTCCCGACTAGCGGGGAGCACAGATACGCAGTATTTT. Complete variable domain (other parts from reference TRBV7-2 and TRBJ2-3): GAGVSQSPSNKVTEKGKDVELRCDPISGHTALYWYRQSLGQGLEFLIYFQGNSAPDKSGLPSDRFSAERTGGSVSTLTIQRTQQEDSAVYLCASSSRLAGSTDTQYFGPGTRLTVL.